A single T cell receptor beta chain is shown here with its context. These data originate in a study of blood T cell repertoires in COVID-19. About the research overall: T cells, B-cell-depleted T cells, or PBMCs provided the cDNA or gDNA that served as material.

Those who participated ranged in age from roughly 18 to 90 years and resided in about two dozen US areas. CDR1 and CDR2 from the germline V gene are SGHTA and FQGTGA. Trimming cost V 0 bases and J 3 bases, with 3 bases left between them. This CDR3 is 13 amino acids long. Measured with immunoSEQ multiplex PCR; TCRdb has only the in-frame clones, and not every one. The table includes roughly 220,000 clones, 70% to 85% detected once. Source material: PBMCs or T cells enriched from blood (not recorded which). The TCR sequence derives from a woman aged 40 to 49 with acute COVID-19. The chain joins TRBV7-3 to TRBJ2-1; D is undetermined. The chain's CDR3 is CASSLTSYNEQFF. The CDR3 DNA reads as TGTGCCAGCAGCTTAACTAGCTACAATGAGCAGTTCTTC.